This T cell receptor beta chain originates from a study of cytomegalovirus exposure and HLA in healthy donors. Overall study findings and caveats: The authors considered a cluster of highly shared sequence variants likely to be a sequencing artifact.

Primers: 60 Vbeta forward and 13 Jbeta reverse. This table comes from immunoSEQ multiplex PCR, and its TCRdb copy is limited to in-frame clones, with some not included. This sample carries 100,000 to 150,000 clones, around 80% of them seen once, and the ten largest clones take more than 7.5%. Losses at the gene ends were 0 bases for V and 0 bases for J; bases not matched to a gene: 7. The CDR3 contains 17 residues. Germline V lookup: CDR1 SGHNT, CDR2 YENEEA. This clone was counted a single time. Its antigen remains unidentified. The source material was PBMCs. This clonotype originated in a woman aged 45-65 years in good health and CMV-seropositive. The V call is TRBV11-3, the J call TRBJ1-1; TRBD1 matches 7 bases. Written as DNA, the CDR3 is TGTGCCAGCAGCTTAGATCTCATGGGGACAGTGAACACTGAAGCTTTCTTT. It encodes CASSLDLMGTVNTEAFF.